Below, 19 T cell receptor beta chains from the same sample are listed, as sequenced in a study of blood T cell repertoires in COVID-19. Assay used: immunoSEQ multiplex PCR; TCRdb lists only in-frame clones, some missing. The sample lists about 220,000 clones, roughly four fifths occurring once. Material for sequencing was peripheral blood. The receptor source for this set is a woman in her thirties who had recovered from COVID-19.

The chain carries TRBV14 and TRBJ2-5, with D possibly matching TRBD1 (5 bases). This CDR3 is 13 amino acids long. V was trimmed by 6 bases and J by 2 bases, leaving 10 bases between them. Germline V gives CDR1 SGHDN, CDR2 FVKESK. CDR3 protein: CASSRTIQETQYF. Here the CDR3 DNA reads TGTGCCAGCAGTCGGACAATACAAGAGACCCAGTACTTC.

J is TRBJ1-4 and V is TRBV19; TRBD1 is a possible D gene (6 bases). The CDR3 is 14 residues long. Trimming stripped 5 bases from V and 5 bases from J, with 12 bases between. Looked up from germline, CDR1 is LNHDA and CDR2 is SQIVND (reference sequence). The CDR3 spells CASSGQGNNEKLFF. In nucleotides, the CDR3 is TGTGCCAGTAGTGGGCAGGGGAACAATGAAAAACTGTTTTTT.

The chain combines TRBV18 with TRBJ1-1; tentative D call: TRBD1 (5 bases). Germline CDR1 and CDR2: KGHSH and LQKENI. CDR3 length equals 13 residues. V dropped 4 bases and J dropped 4 bases, with 10 bases sitting between them. For the CDR3, the DNA is TGTGCCAGCTCACAGGGGTTCGGCACTGAAGCTTTCTTT. It specifies CASSQGFGTEAFF.

The gene calls are TRBV19 and TRBJ1-2; the D is unclear. Germline V gives CDR1 LNHDA, CDR2 SQIVND (reference sequence). With 6 bases removed from V and 2 bases from J, the gap between germline ends came to 19 bases. The CDR3 consists of 16 residues. The CDR3 reads CASRLTPGGGNYGYTF. The CDR3 DNA is TGTGCCAGTAGACTTACGCCCGGTGGAGGGAACTATGGCTACACCTTC.

There are a few counts of this clone. The chain links TRBV28 to TRBJ2-7; D perhaps matches TRBD1 (6 bases). V was pared by 2 bases and J by 2 bases, with 7 bases between. CDR3 length equals 13 residues. Per the germline V gene, CDR1 is MDHEN and CDR2 is SYDVKM. As DNA, the CDR3 is TGTGCCAGCAGTTTACAGGGGCCCTACGAGCAGTACTTC. Translating gives CASSLQGPYEQYF.

The V and J genes are TRBV5-1 and TRBJ2-5, with TRBD1 as a possible D gene (6 bases). Germline-derived CDR1 and CDR2 are SGHRS and YFSETQ. This CDR3 has 14 amino acids. Trimming shortened V by 3 bases and J by 5 bases, and 14 bases separated the two germline ends. CDR3 nucleotide sequence: TGCGCCAGCAGCTCACAGGGTACTGAGGAGACCCAGTACTTC. Its protein is CASSSQGTEETQYF.

V and J are TRBV19 and TRBJ2-2; D call uncertain. The germline V gene has CDR1 LNHDA and CDR2 SQIVND (reference sequence). V lost 8 bases to trimming and J lost 0 bases, with 7 bases between them. The CDR3 sequence is 13 residues long. This chain's CDR3 is CASDMSNTGELFF. The CDR3 DNA reads TGTGCCAGTGACATGTCGAACACCGGGGAGCTGTTTTTT.

This rearrangement joins TRBV7-4 to TRBJ1-2; 7 positions agree with TRBD1. V dropped 7 bases and J dropped 8; count of bases not matched to a gene: 22. Germline V gene data show CDR1 as SGHVT and CDR2 as SQSDAQ. The CDR3 runs 17 residues. CDR3 sequence: CASTTKTRVDRVKGYTF. The CDR3 DNA is TGTGCCAGCACCACGAAGACCCGAGTCGACAGGGTTAAAGGCTACACCTTC. Together with reference TRBV7-4 and TRBJ1-2, the CDR3 gives the full variable domain: GAGVSQSPRYKVAKRGRDVALRCDSISGHVTLYWYRQTLGQGSEVLTYSQSDAQRDKSGRPSGRFSAERPERSVSTLKIQRTEQGDSAVYLCASTTKTRVDRVKGYTFGSGTRLTVV.

CDR3: CASSLRLTDTQYF. CDR3 nucleotide sequence: TGTGCCAGCAGCTTGCGACTCACAGATACGCAGTATTTT. The V gene is TRBV11-3, the J gene TRBJ2-3; no definite D call. Germline CDR1 SGHNT, CDR2 YENEEA. CDR3 length: 13 amino acids. Deletions cut 3 bases from V and 2 bases from J, with 6 bases between.

The chain is built from TRBV27 and TRBJ2-5; D is possibly TRBD1 (7 bases). Germline-derived CDR1 and CDR2 are MNHEY and SMNVEV (reference sequence). V shed 9 bases and J shed 10 bases, with 24 bases lying between them. This CDR3 contains 14 residues. The CDR3 nucleotides are TGTGCCAGTGGGACTTTCGACCCCCGACAGGGCCAGTACTTC. This encodes CASGTFDPRQGQYF.

The V and J genes are TRBV6-5 and TRBJ2-3, with 7 positions matching TRBD2. From germline, CDR1 is MNHEY and CDR2 SVGAGI. The V gene end was trimmed by 5 bases and the J gene end by 3 bases; junction bases not matched to a gene: 8. This CDR3 is 15 amino acids long. The CDR3 coding sequence is TGTGCCAGCAGTCCCCCTAGCGGACTAACAGATACGCAGTATTTT. Protein: CASSPPSGLTDTQYF.

This clone showed up just once. V gene TRBV9 combines with J gene TRBJ1-4; 7 positions match TRBD1. The CDR3 covers 15 residues. CDR1 and CDR2 from the germline V gene are SGDLS and YYNGEE. Germline trimming cut 0 bases from V and 8 bases from J; bases unmatched to any gene: 7. The CDR3 protein is CASSVAGGLEEKLFF. DNA of the CDR3: TGTGCCAGCAGCGTAGCAGGGGGGCTGGAGGAAAAACTGTTTTTT.

The V gene is TRBV7-3, the J gene TRBJ2-5, with a possible D match to TRBD2 (5 bases). This CDR3 spans 16 amino acids. V was trimmed by 3 bases and J by 4 bases, leaving 18 bases between them. Looked up from germline, CDR1 is SGHTA and CDR2 is FQGTGA. CDR3 DNA sequence: TGTGCCAGCAGCTTTGGGCTTCGGGGATCCGGAGAGACCCAGTACTTC. Amino acid sequence: CASSFGLRGSGETQYF. Full variable domain (missing parts from reference TRBV7-3 and TRBJ2-5): GAGVSQTPSNKVTEKGKYVELRCDPISGHTALYWYRQSLGQGPEFLIYFQGTGAADDSGLPNDRFFAVRPEGSVSTLKIQRTERGDSAVYLCASSFGLRGSGETQYFGPGTRLLVL.

V is TRBV6-5 and J is TRBJ2-2, with 7 bases aligning to TRBD2. The germline CDR1 and CDR2 sequences are MNHEY and SVGAGI. This CDR3 has 13 amino acids. Losses at the gene ends were 5 bases for V and 5 bases for J; bases not matched to a gene: 2. The CDR3, as DNA: TGTGCCAGCAGTCTTAGCGGGACCGGGGAGCTGTTTTTT. Its translation: CASSLSGTGELFF.

V and J are TRBV19 and TRBJ2-1; 10 bases fit TRBD2. The V gene end was trimmed by 4 bases and the J gene end by 9 bases; junction bases not matched to a gene: 6. The CDR3 is 14 residues long. Germline values: CDR1 LNHDA, CDR2 SQIVND (reference sequence). The CDR3 nucleotides read TGTGCCAGTAGTAAAGCGGGAGGGCCGGGTGAGCAGTTCTTC. It translates to CASSKAGGPGEQFF.

This clone was recorded only once. One junction end disagrees with the germline gene, perhaps due to a read error. The chain recombines TRBV5-1 with TRBJ2-3, with D tentatively TRBD1 (5 bases). This CDR3 spans 13 amino acids. Germline V gene data show CDR1 as SGHRS and CDR2 as YFSETQ. CDR3 in DNA: TGCGCCAGCAGCTTGGTATTGGCAGGGTCCAAAAGTTTT. Protein product: CASSLVLAGSKSF.

The chain joins TRBV7-9 to TRBJ2-3; 10 nucleotides match TRBD2. Germline V gives CDR1 SEHNR, CDR2 FQNEAQ (reference sequence). There are 16 residues in the CDR3. The V gene end was trimmed by 0 bases and the J gene end by 6 bases; junction bases not matched to a gene: 6. In DNA, the CDR3 is TGTGCCAGCAGCTTAGCGCGGCTAGCGGGAGCCGATACGCAGTATTTT. Its protein is CASSLARLAGADTQYF.

This clone has more than one count but fewer than ten. The rearrangement joins TRBV2 to TRBJ2-7, with D uncertain. CDR1 is SNHLY, CDR2 FYNNEI, per germline. The CDR3 is 13 residues long. Here the CDR3 reads CATKKERAYEQYF. The CDR3 DNA reads as TGTGCAACCAAGAAGGAGAGAGCCTACGAGCAGTACTTC.

This rearrangement joins TRBV7-2 to TRBJ1-2, with 9 bases matching TRBD1. The CDR3 runs 15 residues. The germline V gene encodes CDR1 SGHTA and CDR2 FQGNSA. V lost 4 bases and J lost 4; bases outside the gene matches: 7. The CDR3 here is CASSSDRGTLYGYTF. In nucleotides, the CDR3 is TGTGCCAGCAGCTCTGACAGGGGGACCCTCTATGGCTACACCTTC.